Each of the 31 T cell receptor beta chains below was sequenced from the same sample in a study of spatial heterogeneity in lung cancer. This sample's time point: sample taken at primary tumor resection. Unsorted samples of tumor, nontumor lung or frozen PBMC had their whole RNA sequenced. MiXCR, run by TCRdb on the 5' RACE reads, gives a single entry per CDR3 protein. Here the sample spans around 40,000 distinct CDR3 sequences, 4% to 6% being singletons. Sequenced material: PBMCs, taken at surgery. The receptors derive from a female donor with early-stage non-small cell lung cancer.

This clonotype was observed a handful of times. The chain joins TRBV20-1 to TRBJ1-1; no firm D call. Trimming took off 3 bases at V and 0 bases at J, with 11 bases between the two ends. CDR1 and CDR2 (germline): DFQATT, SNEGSKA (reference sequence). CDR3 length: 14 residues. CDR3 in DNA: TGCAGTGCTAGTCCCATCCGGTTGAACACTGAAGCTTTCTTT. This sequence encodes CSASPIRLNTEAFF.

This clonotype was counted ten times or more. This sequence joins TRBV28 and TRBJ2-7; tentatively, D is TRBD1 or TRBD2 (7 bases each). V was clipped by 8 bases and J by 7 bases, with 21 bases between them. Germline values: CDR1 MDHEN, CDR2 SYDVKM. The length of the CDR3 is 14 residues. The CDR3 reads CASQGGGGLWEQYF. CDR3 nucleotides: TGTGCCAGCCAAGGGGGAGGGGGCCTGTGGGAGCAGTACTTC.

This clonotype is deemed medium-sized. The chain joins TRBV29-1 to TRBJ2-5; 9 bases agree with TRBD2. The V and J ends lost 3 bases and 0 bases, in that order; junction bases with no gene match: 2. Germline assignment: CDR1 SQVTM and CDR2 ANQGSEA. The CDR3 has 14 amino acids. Here the CDR3 DNA reads TGCAGCGTTGATATAGCGGGGGACCAAGAGACCCAGTACTTC. As protein: CSVDIAGDQETQYF.

In this sample, this clonotype turned up a few times. V usage is TRBV7-3 and J usage is TRBJ2-5; tentatively, D is TRBD1 (6 bases). V was clipped by 5 bases and J by 2 bases, with 12 bases between them. The germline CDR1 and CDR2 sequences are SGHTA and FQGTGA. This CDR3 spans 14 amino acids. CDR3 region: CASSLAGTQETQYF. The CDR3 bases are TGTGCCAGCAGCCTAGCAGGGACACAAGAGACCCAGTACTTC. The variable domain in full, completed from reference TRBV7-3 and TRBJ2-5, reads GAGVSQTPSNKVTEKGKYVELRCDPISGHTALYWYRQSLGQGPEFLIYFQGTGAADDSGLPNDRFFAVRPEGSVSTLKIQRTERGDSAVYLCASSLAGTQETQYFGPGTRLLVL.

This clonotype occurred many times. V and J are TRBV9 and TRBJ2-2; D is unclear. V lost 0 bases and J lost 1, with 10 bases in between. The CDR3 extends over 16 amino acids. Germline V gene lookup returns CDR1 SGDLS and CDR2 YYNGEE. The CDR3 DNA is TGTGCCAGCAGCGTAGGGTCAGCGATGAACACCGGGGAGCTGTTTTTT. This sequence encodes CASSVGSAMNTGELFF. The full variable domain, rest sourced from reference TRBV9 and TRBJ2-2, is DSGVTQTPKHLITATGQRVTLRCSPRSGDLSVYWYQQSLDQGLQFLIQYYNGEERAKGNILERFSAQQFPDLHSELNLSSLELGDSALYFCASSVGSAMNTGELFFGEGSRLTVL.

This clonotype was counted ten times or more. The CDR3 DNA sequence: TGTGCCAGCAGTTACTCCCGTAATGATTGGGACCGGGGGTCCTACGAGCAGTACTTC. Translated: CASSYSRNDWDRGSYEQYF. The chain carries TRBV6-5 and TRBJ2-7, with D possibly TRBD2 on 6 matching bases. Germline-derived CDR1 and CDR2 are MNHEY and SVGAGI. This CDR3 is 19 amino acids long. The ends were cut back, 0 bases at V and 1 base at J, with 22 bases in the middle.

This clonotype has at least ten counts. J is TRBJ1-6 and V is TRBV12-3 or TRBV12-4; possibly TRBD1 for D (6 bases). V was shortened by 5 bases and J by 7 bases, with 12 bases between the two germline ends. This CDR3 contains 14 residues. The CDR3 DNA follows: TGTGCCAGCAGTCTGGGGGCTGGAAATTCACCCCTCCACTTT. It specifies CASSLGAGNSPLHF.

This clonotype was counted ten times or more. This chain joins TRBV29-1 and TRBJ1-2, with D hard to call. This CDR3 contains 11 residues. Looked up from germline, CDR1 is SQVTM and CDR2 is ANQGSEA. Trimming cost V 4 bases and J 10 bases, with 13 bases left between them. CDR3 protein: CSVGTAADYTF. CDR3 nucleotides: TGCAGCGTTGGGACCGCCGCCGACTACACCTTC.

In this sample, this clonotype turned up many times. Here the CDR3 reads CASSSTGTGTGYTF. In DNA form, the CDR3 reads TGTGCCAGCAGTTCTACAGGGACAGGGACGGGCTACACCTTC. The V and J genes are TRBV6-6 and TRBJ1-2; TRBD1 matches 9 bases. After removal of 4 bases from V and 8 bases from J, the junction contained 8 bases not matched to a gene. Looked up from germline, CDR1 is MNHNY and CDR2 is SVGAGI (reference sequence). CDR3 length: 14 residues.

There are many counts of this clonotype. The rearrangement joins TRBV18 to TRBJ2-1, with D possibly being TRBD1 (6 bases). The V gene lost 5 bases and the J gene lost 3 bases, with 14 bases spanning the gap. This CDR3 has 15 residues. Germline V gene lookup returns CDR1 KGHSH and CDR2 LQKENI. CDR3 amino acids: CASSGIQGNYNEQFF. The CDR3 nucleotides are TGTGCCAGCTCAGGTATACAGGGAAACTACAATGAGCAGTTCTTC.

This clonotype was recorded at least ten times. The rearrangement links TRBV6-1 to TRBJ1-1; D is unresolved. Trimming cost V 8 bases and J 5 bases, with 15 bases left between them. The CDR3 totals 13 residues. Germline V gene data show CDR1 as MNHNS and CDR2 as SASEGT. The CDR3 region is CASRRGMVTEAFF. DNA of the CDR3: TGTGCCAGCCGGCGGGGAATGGTGACTGAAGCTTTCTTT.

This clonotype appeared many times. This chain links TRBV12-3 or TRBV12-4 with TRBJ1-2, with a weak D call TRBD1 (5 bases). V was trimmed by 6 bases and J by 3 bases, leaving 14 bases between them. This CDR3 is 14 amino acids long. The CDR3 DNA reads TGTGCCAGCAGGCCGGGACGCCGGCACTATGGCTACACCTTC. Translating gives CASRPGRRHYGYTF.

Many counts were recorded for this clonotype. The chain carries TRBV15 and TRBJ1-1; the D gene is possibly TRBD1 (6 bases). The germline gives CDR1 LNHNV, CDR2 YYDKDF (reference sequence). This CDR3 is built from 13 residues. V lost 1 base, J lost 4 bases, and 7 bases lay in between. The CDR3 bases are TGTGCCACCAGCAGAGGGGGGCTCACTGAAGCTTTCTTT. It yields the protein CATSRGGLTEAFF.

This clonotype was seen at least ten times. V usage is TRBV12-3 or TRBV12-4 and J usage is TRBJ2-3, with no clear D. CDR3 length equals 12 residues. V lost 4 bases, J lost 2 bases, and 4 bases lay in between. The CDR3, as DNA: TGTGCCAGCAGTTCGTACACAGATACGCAGTATTTT. Encoded protein: CASSSYTDTQYF.

This clonotype was detected many times. The J gene is TRBJ2-1, the V gene TRBV9; 9 bases are a match to TRBD1. The CDR3 spans 14 residues. Trimming removed 4 bases from V and 8 bases from J; junction bases left unmatched: 7. Germline loops: CDR1 SGDLS, CDR2 YYNGEE. This chain's CDR3 is CASSHRDRADEQFF. The DNA for the CDR3 is TGTGCCAGCAGCCACCGGGACAGGGCGGATGAGCAGTTCTTC. The full variable domain, with the rest looked up from reference TRBV9 and TRBJ2-1, is DSGVTQTPKHLITATGQRVTLRCSPRSGDLSVYWYQQSLDQGLQFLIQYYNGEERAKGNILERFSAQQFPDLHSELNLSSLELGDSALYFCASSHRDRADEQFFGPGTRLTVL.

This clonotype showed up just a few times. The rearrangement uses TRBV3-1 and TRBJ2-5; D is undetermined. This CDR3 has 15 residues. CDR1 is LGHDT and CDR2 is YNNKEL in the germline V gene (reference sequence). Trimming took off 0 bases at V and 0 bases at J, with 8 bases between the two ends. CDR3 nucleotides: TGTGCCAGCAGCCAAGAACACAGCTACCAAGAGACCCAGTACTTC. The encoded protein is CASSQEHSYQETQYF.

This clonotype showed up many times. This chain connects TRBV2 to TRBJ2-2; TRBD1 agrees at 7 bases. The germline CDR1 and CDR2 sequences are SNHLY and FYNNEI. J gave up 1 base and V 6 bases, and 8 bases lay outside the gene matches. This CDR3 spans 16 amino acids. Here the CDR3 reads CASRGLGTVNTGELFF. The CDR3 region has the DNA TGTGCCAGCAGAGGACTTGGGACAGTGAACACCGGGGAGCTGTTTTTT.

The sample holds many counts of this clonotype. The chain carries TRBV3-1 and TRBJ1-6, with D unresolved. V gave up 1 base and J gave up 9 bases, with 16 bases separating them. The CDR3 contains 16 residues. Germline lookup yields CDR1 LGHDT and CDR2 YNNKEL (reference sequence). Here the CDR3 reads CASSQGVGKTSSPLHF. The CDR3 nucleotides read TGTGCCAGCAGCCAAGGAGTCGGCAAGACGAGTTCACCCCTCCACTTT.

This clonotype was counted at least ten times. The chain recombines TRBV20-1 with TRBJ1-6, with 7 nucleotides matching TRBD1. Germline trimming cut 3 bases from V and 7 bases from J; bases unmatched to any gene: 6. The germline V gene has CDR1 DFQATT and CDR2 SNEGSKA (reference sequence). The CDR3 spans 14 residues. The DNA for the CDR3 is TGCAGTGCTAGTCCCGTCAGGGGGAATTCACCCCTCCACTTT. Protein product: CSASPVRGNSPLHF.

This clonotype was counted only a few times. V usage is TRBV9 and J usage is TRBJ1-2; D remains unclear. The length of the CDR3 is 16 residues. V was shortened by 1 base and J by 3 bases, with 16 bases between the two germline ends. Germline lookup yields CDR1 SGDLS and CDR2 YYNGEE. The CDR3 reads CASSVKREGSYYGYTF. CDR3 sequence (DNA): TGTGCCAGCAGCGTAAAAAGGGAAGGGAGTTACTATGGCTACACCTTC.

CDR3 loop: CSASSGALNEQFF. CDR3 bases: TGCAGTGCTAGCTCGGGGGCCCTCAATGAGCAGTTCTTC. This chain links TRBV20-1 with TRBJ2-1; D may be TRBD1 or TRBD2 (6 bases each). V lost 3 bases to trimming and J lost 6 bases, with 12 bases between them. The CDR3 runs to 13 residues. Germline CDR1 DFQATT, CDR2 SNEGSKA (reference sequence).

This clonotype came up a few times. This chain uses TRBV20-1 with TRBJ1-1; D not certain. The germline V gene has CDR1 DFQATT and CDR2 SNEGSKA (reference sequence). Trimming removed 3 bases at V and 0 bases at J, with 17 bases between. This CDR3 has 16 residues. The CDR3 region is CSASWGGLTMNTEAFF. The CDR3 DNA reads as TGCAGTGCTAGTTGGGGAGGGCTAACCATGAACACTGAAGCTTTCTTT.

V and J are TRBV19 and TRBJ1-2; no clear D gene. V was clipped by 3 bases and J by 4 bases, with 9 bases between them. The germline V gene has CDR1 LNHDA and CDR2 SQIVND (reference sequence). This CDR3 is 13 amino acids long. The CDR3 nucleotides read TGTGCCAGTAGTATTCTGGACGGCTATGGCTACACCTTC. Translation gives CASSILDGYGYTF.

The chain has TRBV20-1 and TRBJ2-3; 7 nucleotides agree with TRBD2. The CDR3 sequence is 16 residues long. The V gene end was trimmed by 0 bases and the J gene end by 0 bases; junction bases not matched to a gene: 6. Germline CDR1 and CDR2: DFQATT and SNEGSKA (reference sequence). The chain's CDR3 is CSARDLQRGSTDTQYF. DNA for the CDR3: TGCAGTGCTAGAGATCTCCAGCGGGGTAGCACAGATACGCAGTATTTT.

This clonotype has more than one count but fewer than ten. This sequence joins TRBV24-1 and TRBJ2-1; 15 bases match TRBD2. With V trimmed by 3 bases and J by 7 bases, 6 bases remained unmatched. Germline loops: CDR1 KGHDR, CDR2 SFDVKD. The CDR3 runs 17 residues. The CDR3 reads CATSDPIGTSGRNEQFF. As DNA, the CDR3 is TGTGCCACCAGTGATCCGATCGGGACTAGCGGGAGGAATGAGCAGTTCTTC.

This clonotype was seen many times. The chain combines TRBV27 with TRBJ1-5; D unresolved. Germline V CDR1 and CDR2: MNHEY, SMNVEV (reference sequence). V was pared by 3 bases and J by 3 bases, with 12 bases between. The CDR3 spans 15 residues. The CDR3 nucleotides read TGTGCCAGCAGTTTGAGGTCCGGGGACAATCAGCCCCAGCATTTT. Its protein is CASSLRSGDNQPQHF.

This clonotype was seen repeatedly, ten times or more. The chain employs TRBV7-6 and TRBJ2-7, with 10 bases matching TRBD2. CDR1 and CDR2 from the germline V gene are SGHVS and FNYEAQ. The ends lost 1 base at V and 0 bases at J; junction bases unmatched: 12. The CDR3 covers 19 residues. DNA for the CDR3: TGTGCCAGCAGCTTAGGGGCAGGTAGCGGGGGGTACTACTCCTACGAGCAGTACTTC. Encoded protein: CASSLGAGSGGYYSYEQYF.

Ten or more counts support this clonotype. V is TRBV28 and J is TRBJ1-1, with a weak D call TRBD1 (5 bases). The CDR3 totals 13 residues. Trimming left V 6 bases short and J 3 bases short, with 11 bases between. Germline V gene sequence: CDR1 MDHEN, CDR2 SYDVKM. CDR3 amino acids: CASRSGGHTEAFF. For the CDR3, the DNA is TGTGCCAGCAGGTCGGGGGGTCACACTGAAGCTTTCTTT.

This clonotype was counted many times. V usage is TRBV7-2 and J usage is TRBJ2-2, with a possible D match to TRBD1 (5 bases). CDR1 and CDR2 (germline): SGHTA, FQGNSA. The CDR3 loop spans 14 amino acids. With 5 bases removed from V and 2 bases from J, the gap between germline ends came to 9 bases. The CDR3 loop reads CASSLGQNTGELFF. In DNA, the CDR3 is TGTGCCAGCAGCCTCGGACAAAACACCGGGGAGCTGTTTTTT.

Here the CDR3 DNA reads TGTGCCAGCTCACCCAAACAGGCCTACGAGCAGTACTTC. Its translation: CASSPKQAYEQYF. The chain links TRBV18 to TRBJ2-7, with TRBD1 as a possible D gene (5 bases). This CDR3 is 13 amino acids long. Germline assignment: CDR1 KGHSH and CDR2 LQKENI. Trimming removed 3 bases at V and 2 bases at J, with 8 bases between.

The chain links TRBV7-2 to TRBJ2-7; 15 nucleotides line up with TRBD2. The germline V gene has CDR1 SGHTA and CDR2 FQGNSA. The CDR3 is made up of 16 amino acids. The V gene end was trimmed by 3 bases and the J gene end by 9 bases; junction bases not matched to a gene: 9. The CDR3 reads CASSFGTSGGPLRQYF. CDR3 sequence (DNA): TGTGCCAGCAGCTTCGGGACTAGCGGGGGGCCCCTCCGGCAGTACTTC.